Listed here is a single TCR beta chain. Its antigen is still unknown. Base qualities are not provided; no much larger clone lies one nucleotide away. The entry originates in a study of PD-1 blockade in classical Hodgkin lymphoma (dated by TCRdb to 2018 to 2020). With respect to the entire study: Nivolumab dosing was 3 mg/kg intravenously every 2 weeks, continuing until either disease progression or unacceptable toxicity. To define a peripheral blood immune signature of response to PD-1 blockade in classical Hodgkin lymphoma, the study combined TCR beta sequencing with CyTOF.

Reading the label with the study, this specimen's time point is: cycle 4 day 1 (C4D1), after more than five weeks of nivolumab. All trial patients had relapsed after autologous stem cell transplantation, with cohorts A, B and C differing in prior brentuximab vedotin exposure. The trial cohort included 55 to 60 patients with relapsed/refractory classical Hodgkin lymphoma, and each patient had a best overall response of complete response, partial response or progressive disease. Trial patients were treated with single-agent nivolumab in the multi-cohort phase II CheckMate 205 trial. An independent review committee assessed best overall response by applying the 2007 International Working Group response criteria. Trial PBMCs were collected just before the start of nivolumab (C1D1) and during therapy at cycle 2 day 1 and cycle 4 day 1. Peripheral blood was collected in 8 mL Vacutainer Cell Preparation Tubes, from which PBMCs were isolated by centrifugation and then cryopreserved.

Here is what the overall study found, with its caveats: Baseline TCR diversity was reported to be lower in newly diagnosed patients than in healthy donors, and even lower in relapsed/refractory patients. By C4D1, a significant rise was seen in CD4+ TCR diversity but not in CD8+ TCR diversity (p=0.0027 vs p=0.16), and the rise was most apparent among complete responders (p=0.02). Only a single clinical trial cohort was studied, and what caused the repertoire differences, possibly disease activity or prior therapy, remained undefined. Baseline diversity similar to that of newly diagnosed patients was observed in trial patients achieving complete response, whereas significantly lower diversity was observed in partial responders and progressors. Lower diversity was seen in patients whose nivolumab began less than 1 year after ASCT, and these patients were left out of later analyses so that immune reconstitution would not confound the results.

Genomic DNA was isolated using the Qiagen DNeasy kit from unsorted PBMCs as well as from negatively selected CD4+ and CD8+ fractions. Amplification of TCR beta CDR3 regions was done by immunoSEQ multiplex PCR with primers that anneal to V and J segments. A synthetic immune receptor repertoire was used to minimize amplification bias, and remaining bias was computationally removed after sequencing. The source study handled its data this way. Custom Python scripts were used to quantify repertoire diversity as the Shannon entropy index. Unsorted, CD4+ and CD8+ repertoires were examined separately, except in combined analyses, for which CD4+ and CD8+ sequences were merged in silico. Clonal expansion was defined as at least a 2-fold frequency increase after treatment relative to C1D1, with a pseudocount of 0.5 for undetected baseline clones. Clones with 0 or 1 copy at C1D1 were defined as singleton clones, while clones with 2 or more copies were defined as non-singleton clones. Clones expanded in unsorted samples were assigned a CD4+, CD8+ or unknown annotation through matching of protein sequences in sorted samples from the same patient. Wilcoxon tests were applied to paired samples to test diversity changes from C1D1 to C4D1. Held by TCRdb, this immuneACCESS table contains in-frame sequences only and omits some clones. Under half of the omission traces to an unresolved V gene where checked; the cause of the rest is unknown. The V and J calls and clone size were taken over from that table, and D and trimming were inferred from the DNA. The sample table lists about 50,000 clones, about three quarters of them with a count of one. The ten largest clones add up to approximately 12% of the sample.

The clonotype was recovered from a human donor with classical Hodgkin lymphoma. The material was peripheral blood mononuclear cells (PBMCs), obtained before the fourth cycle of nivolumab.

Here the CDR3 is given as CASSVHSGGDYGYTF. The nucleotide sequence reads TGCGCCAGCAGCGTACATTCGGGAGGGGACTATGGCTACACCTTC. Here the chain combines TRBV5-1 and TRBJ1-2; TRBD1 could be the D gene, as 5 bases match. The trim is 4 bases for V and 3 bases for J, with a gap of 16 bases between the germline ends. Sequences SGHRS (CDR1) and YFSETQ (CDR2) are obtained from the germline V gene. The CDR3 covers 15 residues, taking in both the cysteine and the phenylalanine. The sequence is cut down to CDR3 DNA, 45 bases in frame from base 1.